This is a list of T cell receptor beta chains from one sample in a study of cytomegalovirus exposure and HLA in healthy donors. Some clones are missing from TCRdb's copy, which holds only in-frame ones; the method was immunoSEQ multiplex PCR. The sample has 210,000 or so clones; about three quarters are singletons. The sequenced material came from PBMCs. The receptors stem from a man between 18 and 29 years old in good health and CMV-seronegative. Each CDR3 is given with its conserved first and last residue. The D gene is left open where the match is weak. Clone size is stated in some rows and not others, as once, few, many or a class when expanded.

clone_size	v_call	d_call	j_call	cdr3_nt	cdr3_aa
once	TRBV6-5	.	TRBJ2-7	TGTGCCAGCACCCATGGGGGGAGCATCTACGAGCAGTACTTC	CASTHGGSIYEQYF
.	TRBV19	.	TRBJ2-7	TGTGCCAGTAGTATCGCCCCGGGATCCTCCTACGAGCAGTACTTC	CASSIAPGSSYEQYF
.	TRBV9	.	TRBJ1-3	TGTGCCAGCAGCGCCTGGGGAGAAGGCCGCACCATATATTTT	CASSAWGEGRTIYF
.	TRBV13	.	TRBJ2-1	TGTGCCAGCAGCTTAGGCCCCGGGGAGCGGGCGCGCAATGAGCAGTTCTTC	CASSLGPGERARNEQFF
few	TRBV7-3	.	TRBJ2-2	TGTGCCAGCAGCTTAGGGTCCACAGGTGTCACGACCGGGGAGCTGTTTTTT	CASSLGSTGVTTGELFF
.	TRBV19	.	TRBJ1-1	TGTGCCAGTAGTATTAATTCAGCCAGGGACTCTGAAGCTTTCTTT	CASSINSARDSEAFF
.	TRBV15	.	TRBJ1-1	TGTGCCACCCGGGAGAACACTGAAGCTTTCTTT	CATRENTEAFF
few	TRBV28	.	TRBJ1-1	TGTGCCAGCAGTTCCGCAGCAGGTATGAACACTGAAGCTTTCTTT	CASSSAAGMNTEAFF
.	TRBV5-8	.	TRBJ1-2	TGTGCCAGCAGCTTGGGGCAGGGGCCCTCGGGGGGCTACACCTTC	CASSLGQGPSGGYTF
.	TRBV7-3	TRBD2	TRBJ2-2	TGTGCCAGCAGCTTAGGGACTAGCGGGCCCGGGGAGCTGTTTTTT	CASSLGTSGPGELFF
.	TRBV6-6	.	TRBJ2-7	TGTGCCAGCAGTTACTATCAGGGACTCTACGAGCAGTACTTC	CASSYYQGLYEQYF
.	TRBV7-2	TRBD1	TRBJ1-4	TGTGCCAGCAGCTGGAGACAGGGCCCTAATGAAAAACTGTTTTTT	CASSWRQGPNEKLFF
.	TRBV27	TRBD1	TRBJ1-4	TGTGCCAGCAGTAGGGGACAGGCCCTTGATGAAAAACTGTTTTTT	CASSRGQALDEKLFF
.	TRBV19	.	TRBJ1-5	TGTGCCAGTAGTATGGTGGGGCAGGGAGGCCGTCAGCCCCAGCATTTT	CASSMVGQGGRQPQHF
few	TRBV6-4	TRBD1	TRBJ1-2	TGTGCCAGCAGTGACTCGGCAGGGGGCGGCTACACCTTC	CASSDSAGGGYTF
.	TRBV9	.	TRBJ1-2	TGTGCCAGCAGCGTTACGCAGGGTTATGGCTACACCTTC	CASSVTQGYGYTF
.	TRBV5-1	TRBD1	TRBJ1-4	TGCGCCAGCAGCTTGTTGACAGGGAATGAAAAACTGTTTTTT	CASSLLTGNEKLFF
.	TRBV10-3	.	TRBJ2-5	TGTGCCATCAGAAAGGGGATGGAGCCCGGACTATTTCAAGAGACCCAGTACTTC	CAIRKGMEPGLFQETQYF
.	TRBV30	.	TRBJ2-3	TGTGCCTGGGGCGTAGGAGGATCGGATACGCAGTATTTT	CAWGVGGSDTQYF
.	TRBV29-1	.	TRBJ1-3	TGCAGCGTTCGTCTTTTAAACACCATATATTTT	CSVRLLNTIYF
.	TRBV15	.	TRBJ1-2	TGTGCCACCAGCAGAGACGCAGCGGGAGATGGCTACACCTTC	CATSRDAAGDGYTF
.	TRBV7-2	.	TRBJ2-5	TGTGCCAGCAGCCCTCCTGACACCAAAGAGACCCAGTACTTC	CASSPPDTKETQYF
.	TRBV30	.	TRBJ1-1	TGTGCCTGGAGTGACTCGAACACTGAAGCTTTCTTT	CAWSDSNTEAFF
.	TRBV5-1	TRBD1	TRBJ1-5	TGCGCCAGCAGCTTGGGGGACAGGGGGCTGAGTCAGCCCCAGCATTTT	CASSLGDRGLSQPQHF
few	TRBV27	.	TRBJ2-6	TGTGCCAGCAGTGGAGCTGGGGCCAACGTCCTGACTTTC	CASSGAGANVLTF
once	TRBV13	.	TRBJ2-2	TGTGCCAGCAGCCCGTTCGCTCGGGGGTCTAGCGGGGAGCTGTTTTTT	CASSPFARGSSGELFF
.	TRBV7-2	TRBD2	TRBJ2-7	TGTGCCAGCAGCTCGCTAGCGGGGTTCGACGAGCAGTACTTC	CASSSLAGFDEQYF
.	TRBV28	TRBD2	TRBJ2-3	TGTGCCAGCAGTTTCGGGCGGGGGGTCACAGATACGCAGTATTTT	CASSFGRGVTDTQYF
.	TRBV7-9	.	TRBJ2-7	TGTGCCAGCAGCTTAGCCGGGATGAAGGGGGACGAGCAGTACTTC	CASSLAGMKGDEQYF
.	TRBV7-2	TRBD2	TRBJ2-7	TGTGCCAGCAGCCCTAGCGGGAGACGCGAGCAGTACTTC	CASSPSGRREQYF
.	TRBV7-3	TRBD2	TRBJ2-2	TGTGCCAGCAGCCCAAGTGGGCTAGCGGGGGCCGACACCGGGGAGCTGTTTTTT	CASSPSGLAGADTGELFF
.	TRBV28	TRBD1	TRBJ2-7	TGTGCCAGCAGTGGTACCGACAGGGTAAACTCCTACGAGCAGTACTTC	CASSGTDRVNSYEQYF
.	TRBV19	.	TRBJ1-1	TGTGCCAGTAGGCGGGACACTGAAGCTTTCTTT	CASRRDTEAFF
once	TRBV19	TRBD1	TRBJ2-3	TGTGCCAGTGGACAGGGTTTAAGGACAGATACGCAGTATTTT	CASGQGLRTDTQYF
.	TRBV5-1	TRBD1	TRBJ2-7	TGCGCCAGCACACCCGGGACAGGGGGCATCGTCGAGCAGTACTTC	CASTPGTGGIVEQYF
once	TRBV7-2	.	TRBJ2-2	TGTGCCAGCAGCTCAACAACTATGAGGGAGCTGTTTTTT	CASSSTTMRELFF
.	TRBV4-3	TRBD2	TRBJ2-6	TGCGCCAGCAGCCAAGACGGGGGGACTAGTTGGATTTCTGGGGCCAACGTCCTGACTTTC	CASSQDGGTSWISGANVLTF
.	TRBV30	.	TRBJ1-1	TGTGCCTGGAGTGTACGGGGAGGACCTGAAGCTTTCTTT	CAWSVRGGPEAFF
.	TRBV18	.	TRBJ2-7	TGTGCCAGCTCAGCCACGTCCGGGTGCGAGCAGTACTTC	CASSATSGCEQYF
.	TRBV28	TRBD1	TRBJ1-5	TGTGCCAGCAGTTTTGGTTCACAGGGGGCAGGGCAGCCCCAGCATTTT	CASSFGSQGAGQPQHF
.	TRBV28	TRBD1	TRBJ1-3	TGTGCCAGCAGTCCAAAGGACAGGATGGGAAACACCATATATTTT	CASSPKDRMGNTIYF
.	TRBV6-6	TRBD1	TRBJ1-2	TGTGCCAGCAGTTACTCGATGGCCAGGGGGAACTATGGCTACACCTTC	CASSYSMARGNYGYTF
.	TRBV27	TRBD2	TRBJ2-1	TGTGCCAGCAGTTTGGGGACTAGCGGGGGCAATGAGCAGTTCTTC	CASSLGTSGGNEQFF
.	TRBV7-2	TRBD2	TRBJ2-1	TGTGCCAGCAGCTTAGGGGTAGCGGGAGGGTACAATGAGCAGTTCTTC	CASSLGVAGGYNEQFF
.	TRBV27	.	TRBJ2-5	TGTGCCAGCAGTCTAACTCCAGGGGTTCAAGAGACCCAGTACTTC	CASSLTPGVQETQYF
.	TRBV4-2	TRBD1	TRBJ2-5	TGTGCCAGCAGCCAAGGGGACAGGGCGGAGACCCAGTACTTC	CASSQGDRAETQYF
.	TRBV19	.	TRBJ1-1	TGTGCCAGTAGTACAGGGTTTTCGACTGAAGCTTTCTTT	CASSTGFSTEAFF
.	TRBV6-1	.	TRBJ2-1	TGTGCCAGCAGTGAAGGGGGGGAGGAGGTCTACAATGAGCAGTTCTTC	CASSEGGEEVYNEQFF
.	TRBV30	.	TRBJ1-4	TGTGCCTGGAGTGTAACAGGGATCGTGGGTGAAAAACTGTTTTTT	CAWSVTGIVGEKLFF
.	TRBV11-3	.	TRBJ2-1	TGTGCCAGCAGCTCAAACAATGAGCAGTTCTTC	CASSSNNEQFF
few	TRBV2	TRBD1	TRBJ2-5	TGTGCCAGCAGGATAAGACAGGGGGCTCGGGAGACCCAGTACTTC	CASRIRQGARETQYF
once	TRBV2	TRBD1	TRBJ1-5	TGTGCCAGCAGTCGAGGGACAGCAAAGTCTAGCAATCAGCCCCAGCATTTT	CASSRGTAKSSNQPQHF
.	TRBV6-4	.	TRBJ2-2	TGTGCCAGCAGTGTTAGCCCTCGGACCGGGGAGCTGTTTTTT	CASSVSPRTGELFF